This entry describes one T cell receptor beta chain. The antigen remains unidentified. Constant-region reverse primers amplified full-length variable regions, followed by semi-nested Nested Universal Primer A PCR. TCRdb re-called the 5' RACE reads with MiXCR, one entry per CDR3 protein. The sample includes approximately 31,000 distinct CDR3 sequences, roughly 25% of them seen just once. Between the trimmed V and J ends, which lost 7 bases and 4 bases, there was a span of 20 bases. There are 16 residues in the CDR3. Study outcomes and limitations: Tumor memory CD4+ T cell TCR gene usage clustered with blood and lymph node memory CD4+ cells and lymph node naive CD4+ cells. Greatest tumor Treg TCR overlap was with tumor naive CD4+ cells.

The sample consisted of naive CD4+ T cells sorted from a lymph node. Subset indicated: naive CD4+ T cells, CD4+CD45RA+CD25-. The origin of this receptor is a female donor with breast cancer. V and J are TRBV12-3 or TRBV12-4 and TRBJ2-1; perhaps TRBD2 as D (7 bases). CDR3 loop: CASKLAGAGRYNEQFF. The CDR3 nucleotides are TGTGCCAGCAAACTCGCGGGGGCGGGGCGATACAATGAGCAGTTCTTC.